This entry describes one T cell receptor beta chain. The data were obtained in a study of CD8+ T cells in alopecia areata. Overall study context: Those treated were given oral tofacitinib at 5 to 10 mg twice daily.

Following extraction, RNA underwent reverse transcription to cDNA, which served as the sequencing template. The table came from immunoSEQ multiplex PCR; TCRdb's copy has only in-frame clones and leaves some out. In the table there are about 300,000 clones, more than 45% of which are singletons. V lost 1 base to trimming and J lost 1 base, with 8 bases between them. Germline loops: CDR1 SGHRS, CDR2 YFSETQ. The CDR3 runs to 14 residues. Treatment of the sample: oral pan-JAK inhibitor, 5-10 mg twice daily. Both peripheral blood and punch biopsies of lesional scalp skin were obtained from patients who had alopecia areata. Both CD4+ and CD8+ T cells were separated by sorting PBMCs.

The specimen was CD4+ T cells sorted from blood, collected at week 24, from a patient treated with tofacitinib. The clonotype was recovered from a human donor with alopecia areata. The chain recombines TRBV5-1 with TRBJ1-1; no firm D call. CDR3 coding DNA: TGCGCCAGCAGCTTGTTCAGTCAGAACACTGAAGCTTTCTTT. This translates into CASSLFSQNTEAFF.